The clone carrying this T cell receptor beta chain has at least ten counts. The investigators amplified TCR beta CDR3 regions from RNA transcripts. The study used the HTBI primer set for a first-round RT-PCR of the TCR CDR3. TCRdb ran MiXCR on the multiplex PCR reads and lists one entry per CDR3 protein. This table holds hundreds of thousands of distinct CDR3 sequences, 25% to 30% found once. This specimen belongs to a study of T cells in Graves' hyperthyroidism and ophthalmopathy. The CDR3 runs to 15 residues. Germline V gene data show CDR1 as SGHRS and CDR2 as YFSETQ. J lost 4 bases, V lost 4 bases, and 7 bases had no gene match.

Sequencing was carried out using blood. The sequence was obtained from a man aged 35 to 55 with Graves' hyperthyroidism that later progressed to Graves' ophthalmopathy. V and J are TRBV5-1 and TRBJ1-2; 10 positions match TRBD1. The CDR3 loop reads CASSGTGVFGYGYTF. CDR3 DNA: TGCGCCAGCAGCGGGACAGGGGTGTTCGGCTATGGCTACACCTTC.